The entry below describes one T cell receptor beta chain. CDR1 and CDR2 from the germline V gene are SGHRS and YFSETQ. The CDR3 loop spans 16 amino acids. Trimming took 4 bases from V and 9 from J; bases not matched to a gene: 16. Repertoires were generated with immunoSEQ multiplex PCR, while TCRdb's copy carries only in-frame clones and drops some. The profile shows hundreds of thousands of clones, 85% of them singletons. This record comes from a study of blood T cell repertoires in COVID-19. Study context: Specimens from acute and convalescent COVID-19 originated in the United States, Italy and Spain. In each case, the material was cDNA or gDNA derived from T cells, B-cell-depleted T cells, or PBMCs.

Material for sequencing was peripheral blood. The chain joins TRBV5-1 to TRBJ2-5; 9 bases match TRBD2. This sequence was found in a woman in her late teens or twenties with acute or convalescent COVID-19. The CDR3 DNA reads as TGCGCCAGCAGCGAAAGCGGGGGGTCCCTTATCGGGGCCCAGTACTTC. The encoded protein is CASSESGGSLIGAQYF.